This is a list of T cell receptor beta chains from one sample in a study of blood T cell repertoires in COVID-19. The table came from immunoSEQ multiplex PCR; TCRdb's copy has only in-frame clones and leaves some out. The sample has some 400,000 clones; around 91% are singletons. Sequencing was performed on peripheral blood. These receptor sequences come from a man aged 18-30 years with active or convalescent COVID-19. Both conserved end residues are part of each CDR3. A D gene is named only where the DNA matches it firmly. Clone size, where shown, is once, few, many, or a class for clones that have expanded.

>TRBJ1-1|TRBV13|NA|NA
TGTGCCAGCAGCAAGGTGGGCGAAGCTTTCTTT
CASSKVGEAFF
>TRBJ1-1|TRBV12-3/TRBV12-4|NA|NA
TGTGCCAGCAGCAGGACAAGGAACACTGAAGCTTTCTTT
CASSRTRNTEAFF
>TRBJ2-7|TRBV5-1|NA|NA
TGCGCCAGCAGCTTGGGATCAGGATTCTACGAGCAGTACTTC
CASSLGSGFYEQYF
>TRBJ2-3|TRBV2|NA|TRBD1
TGTGCCAGCAGGGCCGGGACAGGGCTCGAGCATACGCAGTATTTT
CASRAGTGLEHTQYF
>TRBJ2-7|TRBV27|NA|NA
TGTGCCAGCAGTTCGCGCCAGCGAGAGCAGTACTTC
CASSSRQREQYF
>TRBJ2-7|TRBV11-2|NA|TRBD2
TGTGCCAGCAGCAAACCACTAGCGGGCCACTACGAGCAGTACTTC
CASSKPLAGHYEQYF
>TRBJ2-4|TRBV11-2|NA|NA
TGTGCCAGCAGCTCTCAGGGGATTCAGTACTTC
CASSSQGIQYF
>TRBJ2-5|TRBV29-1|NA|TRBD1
TGCAGCGGGGGACGGACAGGGTTGTCCGAGACCCAGTACTTC
CSGGRTGLSETQYF
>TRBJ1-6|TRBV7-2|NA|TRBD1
TGTGCCAGCAGCTTGGACAGGGGATGGAATTCACCCCTCCACTTT
CASSLDRGWNSPLHF
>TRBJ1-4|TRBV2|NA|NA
TGTGCCAGCAGTGAACGGGGGACGACTGAAAAACTGTTTTTT
CASSERGTTEKLFF
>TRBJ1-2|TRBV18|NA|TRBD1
TGTGCCAGCTCACCTCCGGACAGGGTTGGCTACACCTTC
CASSPPDRVGYTF
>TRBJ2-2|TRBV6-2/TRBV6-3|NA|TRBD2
TGTGCCAGCAGTTACTCGCGGTTGACTAGCGGAGGGAACACCGGGGAGCTGTTTTTT
CASSYSRLTSGGNTGELFF
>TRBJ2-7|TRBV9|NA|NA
TGTGCCAGCAGCTCAGGGTCCAAGGAGCAGTACTTC
CASSSGSKEQYF
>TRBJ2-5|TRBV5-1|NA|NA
TGCGCCAGCAGTGCCGGGATTGGGGAGACCCAGTACTTC
CASSAGIGETQYF
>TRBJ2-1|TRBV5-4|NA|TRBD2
TGTGCCAGCAGCTCCGGGTCCCCGGGACTAGCGGGAATTAGTGGTGAGCAGTTCTTC
CASSSGSPGLAGISGEQFF
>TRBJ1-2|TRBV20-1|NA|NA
TGCAGTGCTCCACGGGTGGATGGCTACACCTTC
CSAPRVDGYTF
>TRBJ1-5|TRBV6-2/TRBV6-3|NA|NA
TGTGCCAGCAGTTACTTGAGGTTCAATCAGCCCCAGCATTTT
CASSYLRFNQPQHF
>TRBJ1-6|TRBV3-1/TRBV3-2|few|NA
TGTGCCAGCAGCGAACTTAGGGGAACGCAATCACCCCTCCACTTT
CASSELRGTQSPLHF
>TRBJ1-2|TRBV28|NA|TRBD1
TGTGCCAGCAGTTCCCACCGGGACAGTTTAACGAGGGGCTACACCTTC
CASSSHRDSLTRGYTF
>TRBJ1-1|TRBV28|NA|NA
TGTGCCAGCACTGGGCAAAGTTGGAACACTGAAGCTTTCTTT
CASTGQSWNTEAFF
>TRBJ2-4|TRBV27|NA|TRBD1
TGTGCCAGCAGAGGGGAGGTTGGGCGACAGGGGCCCATTCAGTACTTC
CASRGEVGRQGPIQYF
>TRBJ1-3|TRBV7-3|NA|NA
TGTGCCAGCAGCTATGGACCGGGATCTGGAAACACCATATATTTT
CASSYGPGSGNTIYF
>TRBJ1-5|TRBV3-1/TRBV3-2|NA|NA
TGTGCCAGCAGCCAAAACAGGGGCAATCAGCCCCAGCATTTT
CASSQNRGNQPQHF
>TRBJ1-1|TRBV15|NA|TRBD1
TGTGCCACCAGCAGGGGGCGGACAGGTACTGAAGCTTTCTTT
CATSRGRTGTEAFF
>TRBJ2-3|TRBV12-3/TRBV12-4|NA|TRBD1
TGTGCCAGCAGAGGGGACAGAGATACGCAGTATTTT
CASRGDRDTQYF
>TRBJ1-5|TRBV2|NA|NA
TGTGCCAGCAGTCCCTCGGGGGTATATGGGAATCAGCCCCAGCATTTT
CASSPSGVYGNQPQHF
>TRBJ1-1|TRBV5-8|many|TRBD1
TGTGCCAGCAGGGGGACGACAGGGAGTCGCACTTTCTTT
CASRGTTGSRTFF
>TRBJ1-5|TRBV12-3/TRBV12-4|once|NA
TGTGCCAGCGGCGTTCGGGATCAGCCCCAGCATTTT
CASGVRDQPQHF
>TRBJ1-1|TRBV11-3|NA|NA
TGTGCCAGCAGCCCAGGAGGAGGGTCGAACACTGAAGCTTTCTTT
CASSPGGGSNTEAFF
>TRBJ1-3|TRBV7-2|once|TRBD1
TGTGCCAGCAGCTTAGACGCCGGGACAGGCGCTGGAAACACCATATATTTT
CASSLDAGTGAGNTIYF
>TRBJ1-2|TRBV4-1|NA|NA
TGCGCCAGCAGCCAAGACCATGGGGCAAGCTATGGCTACACCTTC
CASSQDHGASYGYTF
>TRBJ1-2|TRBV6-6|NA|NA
TGTGCCAGCAACTCCTATGGCTACACCTTC
CASNSYGYTF
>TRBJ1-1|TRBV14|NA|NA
TGTGCCAGCAGCCAAGATTGGGAGGAGTTGAACACTGAAGCTTTCTTT
CASSQDWEELNTEAFF
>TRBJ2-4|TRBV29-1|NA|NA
TGCAGCGCCGTCGGGGGATTAGCCAAAAACATTCAGTACTTC
CSAVGGLAKNIQYF
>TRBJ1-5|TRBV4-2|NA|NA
TGTGCCAGCAGCCAAGACGTCGGGGTTAATCAGCCCCAGCATTTT
CASSQDVGVNQPQHF
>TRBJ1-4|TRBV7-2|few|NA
TGTGCCAGCAGTAAGACACAGATAGAGGAAAAACTGTTTTTT
CASSKTQIEEKLFF
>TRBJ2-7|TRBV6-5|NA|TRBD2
TGTGCCAGCCTCCTGTCTGCGGGGACTAGTGACGAGCAGTACTTC
CASLLSAGTSDEQYF
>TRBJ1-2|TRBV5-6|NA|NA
TGTGCCAGCAGTTTTGACAGAAGGGATGGCTACACCTTC
CASSFDRRDGYTF
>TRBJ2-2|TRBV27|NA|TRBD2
TGTGCCAGCAGTTTATCCCGACTAGCGGCCGGGGAGCTGTTTTTT
CASSLSRLAAGELFF
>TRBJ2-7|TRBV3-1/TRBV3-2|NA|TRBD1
TGTGCCAGCAGCCTAAGGGACAGAATCTACGAGCAGTACTTC
CASSLRDRIYEQYF
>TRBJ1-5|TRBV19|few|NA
TGTGCCAGTACCCTGGGGACTGGAAATCAGCCCCAGCATTTT
CASTLGTGNQPQHF
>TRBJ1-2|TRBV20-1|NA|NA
TGCAGTGCTAGTTTAACTCAGGGTTTGGCTGGCTACACCTTC
CSASLTQGLAGYTF